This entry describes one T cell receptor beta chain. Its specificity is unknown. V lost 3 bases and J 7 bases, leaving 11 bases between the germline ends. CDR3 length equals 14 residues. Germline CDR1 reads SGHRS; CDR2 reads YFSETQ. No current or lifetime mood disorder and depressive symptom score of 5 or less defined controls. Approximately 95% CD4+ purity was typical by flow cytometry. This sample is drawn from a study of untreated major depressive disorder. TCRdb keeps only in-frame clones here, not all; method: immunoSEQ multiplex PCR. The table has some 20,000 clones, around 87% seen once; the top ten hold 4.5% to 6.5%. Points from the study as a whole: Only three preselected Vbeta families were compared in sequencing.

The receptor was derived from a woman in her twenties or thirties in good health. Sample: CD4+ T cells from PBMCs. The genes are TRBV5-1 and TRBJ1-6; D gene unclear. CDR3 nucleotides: TGCGCCAGCAGCTACAAGGATGGGAATTCACCCCTCCACTTT. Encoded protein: CASSYKDGNSPLHF. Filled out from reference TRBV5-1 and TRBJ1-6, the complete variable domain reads KAGVTQTPRYLIKTRGQQVTLSCSPISGHRSVSWYQQTPGQGLQFLFEYFSETQRNKGNFPGRFSGRQFSNSRSEMNVSTLELGDSALYLCASSYKDGNSPLHFGNGTRLTVT.